The next 17 T cell receptor beta chains were all read from a single sample in a study of cytotoxic CD8 clonotypes in ibrutinib-treated CLL. Sequencing was performed with immunoSEQ multiplex PCR; in TCRdb, only in-frame clones are kept and a portion is missing. This sample has fewer than 85,000 clones, with roughly 83% found just once. Source: PBMCs, taken after 12 months of ibrutinib treatment. These receptors originate from a human donor with chronic lymphocytic leukemia.

The rearrangement uses TRBV5-4 and TRBJ2-1, with 9 positions matching TRBD2. CDR3 length: 16 amino acids. With 0 bases clipped from V and 6 bases from J, the junction kept 7 bases outside the gene matches. Germline V lookup: CDR1 SGHNT, CDR2 YYREEE (reference sequence). The CDR3 spells CASSLAVAGGPNEQFF. The DNA for the CDR3 is TGTGCCAGCAGCTTGGCAGTCGCGGGGGGGCCCAATGAGCAGTTCTTC.

The genes are TRBV11-2 and TRBJ2-4; the match to TRBD1 covers 7 bases. This CDR3 is 13 amino acids long. With 4 bases clipped from V and 3 bases from J, the junction kept 0 bases outside the gene matches. Germline V gene lookup returns CDR1 SGHAT and CDR2 FQNNGV. The CDR3 loop reads CASSWDSKNIQYF. In nucleotides, the CDR3 is TGTGCCAGCAGCTGGGACAGCAAAAACATTCAGTACTTC.

The chain carries TRBV6-5 and TRBJ1-2, with TRBD1 as a possible D gene (6 bases). The CDR3 extends over 13 amino acids. V was pared by 0 bases and J by 7 bases, with 9 bases between. Germline loops: CDR1 MNHEY, CDR2 SVGAGI. The DNA of the CDR3 is TGTGCCAGCAGTTACTCGTCGGGGGCTGGCTACACCTTC. Its translation: CASSYSSGAGYTF.

The rearrangement links TRBV9 to TRBJ1-4; D ambiguous. This CDR3 is built from 15 residues. The V end lost 0 bases, the J end lost 5 bases, and 11 bases lay between the germline ends. Germline values: CDR1 SGDLS, CDR2 YYNGEE. CDR3 DNA: TGTGCCAGCAGCGTAGTAGGCAGGAGGAATGAAAAACTGTTTTTT. This codes for CASSVVGRRNEKLFF.

This chain joins TRBV10-3 and TRBJ2-7; D ambiguous. This CDR3 is 13 amino acids long. CDR1 ENHRY and CDR2 SYGVKD come from the germline V gene. The germline V and J ends were trimmed by 7 bases and 0 bases, with 10 bases remaining between them. CDR3 nucleotide sequence: TGTGCCATCACCCCCGGAAGCTCCTACGAGCAGTACTTC. This codes for CAITPGSSYEQYF.

About this clone: Mismatch with germline at one junction end may stem from a read error. The DNA of the CDR3 is TGTGCCAGCAGCTTAGGGACTAGCGGGGGGCGGGACTTC. Translation: CASSLGTSGGRDF. This chain uses TRBV7-2 with TRBJ2-5; TRBD2 matches 14 bases. This CDR3 contains 13 residues. Germline CDR1 is SGHTA and CDR2 is FQGNSA. The full variable domain, with the rest looked up from reference TRBV7-2 and TRBJ2-5, is GAGVSQSPSNKVTEKGKDVELRCDPISGHTALYWYRQSLGQGLEFLIYFQGNSAPDKSGLPSDRFSAERTGGSVSTLTIQRTQQEDSAVYLCASSLGTSGGRDFGPGTRLLVL.

Remarks on this clone: Other DNA sequences in this specimen translate into the identical CDR3. The chain combines TRBV18 with TRBJ1-5; D is uncertain. The CDR3 length is 13 residues. The germline V gene has CDR1 KGHSH and CDR2 LQKENI. Trimming cost V 3 bases and J 3 bases, with 6 bases left between them. The CDR3 protein is CASSPGDNQPQHF. In nucleotides, the CDR3 is TGTGCCAGCTCACCTGGGGACAATCAGCCCCAGCATTTT.

The chain joins TRBV28 to TRBJ1-3; D ambiguous. Trimming stripped 5 bases from V and 2 bases from J, with 16 bases between. Germline V gene data show CDR1 as MDHEN and CDR2 as SYDVKM. The CDR3 length is 16 residues. The CDR3 reads CASSPPAGWTGNTIYF. CDR3 bases: TGTGCCAGCAGTCCGCCTGCGGGGTGGACTGGAAACACCATATATTTT.

The chain has TRBV7-2 and TRBJ2-7, with D tentatively TRBD1 or TRBD2 (7 bases each). Between the trimmed V and J ends, which lost 2 bases and 6 bases, there was a span of 17 bases. Germline CDR1 is SGHTA and CDR2 is FQGNSA. This CDR3 is 15 amino acids long. The CDR3 reads CASSLRQGGASEQYF. In DNA form, the CDR3 reads TGTGCCAGCAGCTTACGGCAGGGGGGGGCCTCCGAGCAGTACTTC.

This chain uses TRBV19 with TRBJ2-1; no reliable D call. The V end lost 2 bases, the J end lost 8 bases, and 13 bases lay between the germline ends. Germline V gene data show CDR1 as LNHDA and CDR2 as SQIVND (reference sequence). This CDR3 contains 14 residues. CDR3 DNA: TGTGCCAGTAGTATACCGTGGACGGTCGATGAGCAGTTCTTC. Its translation: CASSIPWTVDEQFF. Filled out from reference TRBV19 and TRBJ2-1, the complete variable domain reads DGGITQSPKYLFRKEGQNVTLSCEQNLNHDAMYWYRQDPGQGLRLIYYSQIVNDFQKGDIAEGYSVSREKKESFPLTVTSAQKNPTAFYLCASSIPWTVDEQFFGPGTRLTVL.

This clone was detected only a few times. The chain combines TRBV7-3 with TRBJ2-2; 7 positions agree with TRBD2. Germline-derived CDR1 and CDR2 are SGHTA and FQGTGA. CDR3 length: 17 residues. The V gene end was trimmed by 5 bases and the J gene end by 3 bases; junction bases not matched to a gene: 12. CDR3 bases: TGTGCCAGCAGCCCCAGCTCGGGGGGAGGGTACACCGGGGAGCTGTTTTTT. Its protein product is CASSPSSGGGYTGELFF.

This clone occurred a few times. The J gene is TRBJ1-1, the V gene TRBV7-2; 7 bases line up with TRBD1. This CDR3 has 15 residues. V shed 2 bases, J shed 10 bases, and the junction held 13 bases outside the gene matches. The germline V gene has CDR1 SGHTA and CDR2 FQGNSA. The CDR3 here is CASSLREGTASPAFF. In DNA, the CDR3 is TGTGCCAGCAGCTTAAGGGAGGGGACAGCCTCCCCAGCTTTCTTT.

This chain joins TRBV7-2 and TRBJ1-1; D not certain. The CDR3 has 13 residues. CDR1 and CDR2 (germline): SGHTA, FQGNSA. Trimming removed 10 bases at V and 4 bases at J, with 16 bases between. CDR3 sequence: CAIELQLGTEAFF. CDR3 DNA: TGTGCCATAGAGCTACAGTTAGGCACTGAAGCTTTCTTT.

This clone was found once. The chain uses TRBV7-6 and TRBJ1-1; D is unresolved. Trimming cost V 1 base and J 4 bases, with 10 bases left between them. This CDR3 is built from 14 residues. Germline values: CDR1 SGHVS, CDR2 FNYEAQ. This CDR3 reads CASSLVGMGTEAFF. DNA of the CDR3: TGTGCCAGCAGCTTAGTGGGTATGGGCACTGAAGCTTTCTTT.

The chain carries TRBV27 and TRBJ1-2; D perhaps matches TRBD1 (6 bases). CDR3 size: 14 residues. Trimming stripped 4 bases from V and 8 bases from J, with 17 bases between. The V gene's germline CDR1 is MNHEY and CDR2 SMNVEV (reference sequence). The CDR3 protein is CASSSPTGQGGYTF. CDR3 DNA: TGTGCCAGCAGTTCTCCGACAGGCCAAGGGGGCTACACCTTC.

This chain joins TRBV6-5 and TRBJ2-7; the D gene is possibly TRBD2 (5 bases). CDR1 and CDR2 from the germline V gene are MNHEY and SVGAGI. The CDR3 length is 16 residues. The V end lost 0 bases, the J end lost 5 bases, and 17 bases lay between the germline ends. CDR3 nucleotide sequence: TGTGCCAGCAGTTACTCTCCCGGGAATCCCATCCACGAGCAGTACTTC. It specifies CASSYSPGNPIHEQYF.

The chain carries TRBV28 and TRBJ2-7; possibly TRBD2 for D (6 bases). The CDR3 runs to 12 residues. The germline CDR1 and CDR2 sequences are MDHEN and SYDVKM. The V gene lost 3 bases and the J gene lost 6 bases, with 9 bases spanning the gap. CDR3: CASSLGGGEQYF. The CDR3 DNA follows: TGTGCCAGCAGTTTGGGGGGTGGCGAGCAGTACTTC.